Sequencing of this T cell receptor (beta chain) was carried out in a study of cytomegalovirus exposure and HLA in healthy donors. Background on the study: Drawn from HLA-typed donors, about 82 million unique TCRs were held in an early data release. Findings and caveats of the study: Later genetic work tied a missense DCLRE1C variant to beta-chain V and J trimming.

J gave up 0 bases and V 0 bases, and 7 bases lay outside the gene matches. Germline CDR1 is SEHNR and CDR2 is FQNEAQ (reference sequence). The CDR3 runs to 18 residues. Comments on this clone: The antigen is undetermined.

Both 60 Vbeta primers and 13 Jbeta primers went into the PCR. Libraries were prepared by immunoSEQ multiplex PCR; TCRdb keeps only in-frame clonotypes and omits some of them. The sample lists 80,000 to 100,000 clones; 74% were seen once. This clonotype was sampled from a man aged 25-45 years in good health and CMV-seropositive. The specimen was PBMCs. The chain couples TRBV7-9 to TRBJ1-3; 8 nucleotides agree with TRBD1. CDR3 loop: CASSLAQGQGSSGNTIYF. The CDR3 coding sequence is TGTGCCAGCAGCTTAGCGCAAGGACAGGGAAGCTCTGGAAACACCATATATTTT.